The clone carrying this T cell receptor (beta chain) has a handful of counts. Its matching antigen is unknown. The CDR3 totals 14 residues. Germline V gene data show CDR1 as LNHDA and CDR2 as SQIVND (reference sequence). Using around 14 ng of total RNA, TCR libraries were made with the QIAseq Immune Repertoire TCR panel. TCRdb re-called the reads through MiXCR, storing one row per CDR3 protein. The sample contains about 550 distinct CDR3 sequences, around 5.2% of which appear only once. These data come from a study of circulating CD8 cells and anti-PD-1 response in melanoma. Study details: About 55% of the 13 melanoma patients received first-line anti-PD-1 therapy. Non-responders showed stable or progressive disease; responders showed complete or partial response.

Four subsets defined by PD-1 and/or TIGIT were sorted from live CD3+CD8+TCRalphabeta+ cells. Study outcomes and limitations: A small cohort with few responders supplied the baseline and M1 comparisons.

The source is a human donor with melanoma. This chain links TRBV19 with TRBJ2-3; the match to TRBD2 covers 7 bases. This material consisted of CD8+ T cells from PBMCs, taken at baseline or after one month of anti-PD-1 therapy (not recorded which). The DNA for the CDR3 is TGTGCGTCCCGGGAGGCAGGGAACACAGATACGCAGTATTTT. Amino acid sequence: CASREAGNTDTQYF.